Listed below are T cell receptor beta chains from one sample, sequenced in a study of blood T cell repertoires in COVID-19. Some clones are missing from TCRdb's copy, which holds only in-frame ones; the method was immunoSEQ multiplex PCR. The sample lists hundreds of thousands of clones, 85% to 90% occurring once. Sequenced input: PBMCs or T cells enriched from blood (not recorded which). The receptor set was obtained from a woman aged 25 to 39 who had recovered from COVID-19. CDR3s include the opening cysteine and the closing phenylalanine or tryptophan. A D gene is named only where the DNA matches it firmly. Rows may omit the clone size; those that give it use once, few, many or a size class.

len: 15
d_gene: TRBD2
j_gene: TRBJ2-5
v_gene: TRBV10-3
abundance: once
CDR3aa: CAISAGLAGTGAQYF
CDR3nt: TGTGCCATCAGCGCGGGACTAGCGGGCACAGGGGCCCAGTACTTC

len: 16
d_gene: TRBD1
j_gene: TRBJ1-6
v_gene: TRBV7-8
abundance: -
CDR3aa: CASSSTGSSYNSPLHF
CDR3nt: TGTGCCAGCAGCTCGACAGGGAGCTCCTATAATTCACCCCTCCACTTT

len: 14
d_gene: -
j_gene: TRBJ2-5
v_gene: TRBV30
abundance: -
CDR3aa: CAWSVNMGRETQYF
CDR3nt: TGTGCCTGGAGTGTAAATATGGGGCGTGAGACCCAGTACTTC

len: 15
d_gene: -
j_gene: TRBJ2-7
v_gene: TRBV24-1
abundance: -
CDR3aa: CATSEGGHSSYEQYF
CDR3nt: TGTGCCACCAGTGAGGGGGGGCACAGCTCCTACGAGCAGTACTTC

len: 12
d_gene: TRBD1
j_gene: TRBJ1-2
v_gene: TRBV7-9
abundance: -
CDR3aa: CATTDRGLGYTF
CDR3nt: TGTGCCACCACCGACAGGGGCCTCGGCTACACCTTC

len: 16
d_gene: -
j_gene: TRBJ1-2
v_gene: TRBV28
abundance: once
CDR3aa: CASSLSGGRGGYGYTF
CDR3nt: TGTGCCAGCAGTTTATCGGGGGGGCGGGGGGGCTATGGCTACACCTTC

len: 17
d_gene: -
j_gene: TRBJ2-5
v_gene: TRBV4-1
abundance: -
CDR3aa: CASSQDRGTAAEETQYF
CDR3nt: TGCGCCAGCAGCCAAGATAGGGGGACGGCGGCGGAAGAGACCCAGTACTTC

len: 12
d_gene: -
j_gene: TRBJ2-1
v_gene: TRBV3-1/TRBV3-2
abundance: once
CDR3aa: CASSRTSNEQFF
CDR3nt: TGTGCCAGCAGCCGAACTAGCAATGAGCAGTTCTTC

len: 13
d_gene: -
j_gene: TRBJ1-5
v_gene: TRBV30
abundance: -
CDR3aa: CAWSAPPYRTQHF
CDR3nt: TGTGCCTGGAGTGCCCCCCCCTACAGGACCCAGCATTTT

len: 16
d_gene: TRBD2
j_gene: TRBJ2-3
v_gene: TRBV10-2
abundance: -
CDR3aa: CASSESTSGSGDTQYF
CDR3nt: TGCGCCAGCAGTGAGTCTACTAGCGGGAGTGGAGATACGCAGTATTTT

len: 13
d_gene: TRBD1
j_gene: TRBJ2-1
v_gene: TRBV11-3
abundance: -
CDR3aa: CASSLGTEIEQFF
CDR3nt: TGTGCCAGCAGCCTCGGGACAGAGATTGAGCAGTTCTTC

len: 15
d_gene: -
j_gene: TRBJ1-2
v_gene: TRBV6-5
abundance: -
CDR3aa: CASSYHSTEKYGYTF
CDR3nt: TGTGCCAGCAGTTACCATTCGACAGAAAAGTATGGCTACACCTTC